The 18 T cell receptor beta chains listed next were all sequenced from one sample in a study of blood T cell repertoires in COVID-19. Sequencing was performed with immunoSEQ multiplex PCR; in TCRdb, only in-frame clones are kept and a portion is missing. The table records 25,000 to 30,000 clones, 70% to 90% of them present only once. The sequenced sample consisted of peripheral blood. The source is a woman of 80 years or more with COVID-19, enrolled during active disease.

The V and J genes are TRBV29-1 and TRBJ1-3; 7 bases are a match to TRBD1. From germline, CDR1 is SQVTM and CDR2 ANQGSEA. This CDR3 comprises 15 residues. J was trimmed by 0 bases and V by 3 bases; bases with no gene match: 5. The chain's CDR3 is CSVEDRNLSGNTIYF. The CDR3 DNA reads as TGCAGCGTTGAGGACAGGAACCTCTCTGGAAACACCATATATTTT.

This chain links TRBV6-6 with TRBJ1-2, with 10 positions matching TRBD1. The J segment lost 6 bases and the V segment lost 5 bases, leaving 9 bases of the junction unmatched. The germline CDR1 and CDR2 sequences are MNHNY and SVGAGI (reference sequence). The CDR3 is made up of 15 amino acids. CDR3 DNA sequence: TGTGCCAGCAGTACACAGGGACAGGGGCAGAATGGCTACACCTTC. It codes for CASSTQGQGQNGYTF.

This chain connects TRBV2 to TRBJ2-5; 10 positions agree with TRBD2. CDR1 is SNHLY and CDR2 is FYNNEI in the germline V gene. There are 16 residues in the CDR3. V lost 6 bases, J lost 1 base, and 8 bases stayed unmatched. The CDR3 protein is CASRATSGAFQETQYF. CDR3 coding DNA: TGTGCCAGCAGGGCAACTAGCGGGGCATTCCAAGAGACCCAGTACTTC.

The chain links TRBV10-2 to TRBJ2-5, with 8 nucleotides matching TRBD1. The CDR3 consists of 13 residues. CDR1 is WSHSY, CDR2 SAAADI, per germline. Losses at the gene ends were 6 bases for V and 5 bases for J; bases not matched to a gene: 5. CDR3 nucleotides: TGCGCCAGCAGGCGACAGGGGTCCGAGACCCAGTACTTC. Encoded protein: CASRRQGSETQYF.

This clone came up a few times. J is TRBJ2-2 and V is TRBV5-4; 9 bases fit TRBD2. The CDR3 has 16 amino acids. The germline V gene has CDR1 SGHNT and CDR2 YYREEE (reference sequence). Trimming took 4 bases from V and 0 from J; bases not matched to a gene: 4. The CDR3 loop is CASSTGTSTNTGELFF. CDR3 sequence (DNA): TGTGCCAGCAGCACCGGGACTAGCACGAACACCGGGGAGCTGTTTTTT. The whole variable domain, remainder taken from reference TRBV5-4 and TRBJ2-2, is ETGVTQSPTHLIKTRGQQVTLRCSSQSGHNTVSWYQQALGQGPQFIFQYYREEENGRGNFPPRFSGLQFPNYSSELNVNALELDDSALYLCASSTGTSTNTGELFFGEGSRLTVL.

The genes are TRBV4-1 and TRBJ1-1; weak D call: TRBD1 (5 bases). The V gene's germline CDR1 is MGHRA and CDR2 YSYEKL. CDR3 length: 14 amino acids. V was pared by 0 bases and J by 10 bases, with 15 bases between. DNA of the CDR3: TGCGCCAGCAGCCAAGATGGGGCGACTCAGTCAGCTTTCTTT. Its translation is CASSQDGATQSAFF.

This clone occurred once. V usage is TRBV14 and J usage is TRBJ1-2; D is uncertain. CDR1 and CDR2 (germline): SGHDN, FVKESK. The CDR3 totals 16 residues. Trimming shortened V by 6 bases and J by 1 base, and 18 bases separated the two germline ends. The CDR3 DNA reads TGTGCCAGCAGTCTACTCTTCGGGGAAAGTAACTATGGCTACACCTTC. This encodes CASSLLFGESNYGYTF. The variable domain in full, completed from reference TRBV14 and TRBJ1-2, reads EAGVTQFPSHSVIEKGQTVTLRCDPISGHDNLYWYRRVMGKEIKFLLHFVKESKQDESGMPNNRFLAERTGGTYSTLKVQPAELEDSGVYFCASSLLFGESNYGYTFGSGTRLTVV.

This clone was detected only once. The chain joins TRBV5-6 to TRBJ1-1; a weak D match, TRBD1 (6 bases). Germline-derived CDR1 and CDR2 are SGHDT and YYEEEE. The CDR3 covers 14 residues. V was shortened by 2 bases and J by 6 bases, with 14 bases between the two germline ends. The CDR3 reads CASSFYRVGAEAFF. The DNA for the CDR3 is TGTGCCAGCAGCTTTTACAGGGTTGGGGCTGAAGCTTTCTTT.

The J gene is TRBJ2-6, the V gene TRBV3-1 (or the pseudogene TRBV3-2); no firm D call. The CDR3 is 18 amino acids. CDR1 LGHDT and CDR2 YNNKEL come from the germline V gene (reference sequence). Trimming cost V 1 base and J 0 bases, with 13 bases left between them. The CDR3 bases are TGTGCCAGCAGCCAAGTGGTCACTACTCACTCTGGGGCCAACGTCCTGACTTTC. Translating gives CASSQVVTTHSGANVLTF.

The rearrangement joins TRBV18 to TRBJ2-5; unclear D gene. The CDR3 covers 14 residues. The germline CDR1 and CDR2 sequences are KGHSH and LQKENI. V was cut by 1 base and J by 2 bases, with 8 bases left in between. Written as DNA, the CDR3 is TGTGCCAGCTCACCACAACAGTTGCAAGAGACCCAGTACTTC. Its translation is CASSPQQLQETQYF.

The genes are TRBV27 and TRBJ2-7; TRBD2 might be the D (6 bases). V was pared by 5 bases and J by 4 bases, with 12 bases between. The CDR3 length is 13 residues. Germline V lookup: CDR1 MNHEY, CDR2 SMNVEV (reference sequence). The CDR3 region is CASSPRGLYEQYF. For the CDR3, the DNA is TGTGCCAGCAGTCCCCGGGGGTTGTACGAGCAGTACTTC.

The chain joins TRBV29-1 to TRBJ2-1; 7 nucleotides align to TRBD2. The germline V gene encodes CDR1 SQVTM and CDR2 ANQGSEA. Losses at the gene ends were 4 bases for V and 0 bases for J; bases not matched to a gene: 3. The CDR3 covers 14 residues. The CDR3 loop reads CSVGGGGSYNEQFF. In DNA, the CDR3 is TGCAGCGTTGGGGGCGGGGGCTCCTACAATGAGCAGTTCTTC.

The rearrangement links TRBV5-6 to TRBJ1-2; D is ambiguous. The ends were cut back, 0 bases at V and 4 bases at J, with 16 bases in the middle. The CDR3 consists of 16 residues. Germline assignment: CDR1 SGHDT and CDR2 YYEEEE. CDR3 sequence (DNA): TGTGCCAGCAGCTTGGCCCCAGATTCGAGGGTCTATGGCTACACCTTC. As protein: CASSLAPDSRVYGYTF.

This chain links TRBV2 with TRBJ2-5, with 9 nucleotides matching TRBD1. This CDR3 spans 12 amino acids. V was pared by 7 bases and J by 9 bases, with 6 bases of the junction left unmatched. Germline V gene sequence: CDR1 SNHLY, CDR2 FYNNEI. The CDR3 loop is CASIIDRGSQYF. The CDR3 DNA reads as TGTGCCAGCATTATAGACAGGGGGTCCCAGTACTTC.

V is TRBV5-1 and J is TRBJ2-3; TRBD2 agrees at 12 bases. This CDR3 comprises 18 residues. J lost 0 bases, V lost 4 bases, and 9 bases had no gene match. Germline V gene lookup returns CDR1 SGHRS and CDR2 YFSETQ. The CDR3 loop reads CASSRTLAGGLSTDTQYF. CDR3 nucleotides: TGCGCCAGCAGCCGTACACTAGCGGGGGGCCTTAGCACAGATACGCAGTATTTT. Full variable domain (remainder filled in from reference TRBV5-1 and TRBJ2-3): KAGVTQTPRYLIKTRGQQVTLSCSPISGHRSVSWYQQTPGQGLQFLFEYFSETQRNKGNFPGRFSGRQFSNSRSEMNVSTLELGDSALYLCASSRTLAGGLSTDTQYFGPGTRLTVL.

This rearrangement joins TRBV7-2 to TRBJ1-2; D is uncertain. V was pared by 0 bases and J by 6 bases, with 5 bases between. The germline V gene has CDR1 SGHTA and CDR2 FQGNSA. The CDR3 loop spans 12 amino acids. The CDR3 region has the DNA TGTGCCAGCAGCTTAGCGGGCCATGGCTACACCTTC. Translating it yields CASSLAGHGYTF.

DNA for the CDR3: TGTGCCAGCAGCTTTACAGGGGGCCCCTACGAGCAGTACTTC. This encodes CASSFTGGPYEQYF. This rearrangement joins TRBV11-2 to TRBJ2-7; 9 positions match TRBD1. Unmatched junction bases numbered 2, after V lost 3 bases and J lost 2 bases. CDR1 SGHAT and CDR2 FQNNGV come from the germline V gene. The CDR3 has 14 amino acids.

This chain joins TRBV7-2 and TRBJ2-2; 9 bases align to TRBD1. The CDR3 runs to 14 residues. J lost 4 bases, V lost 5 bases, and 2 bases had no gene match. Germline CDR1 SGHTA, CDR2 FQGNSA. This CDR3 reads CASSPTGGTGELFF. CDR3 in DNA: TGTGCCAGCAGCCCGACAGGGGGCACCGGGGAGCTGTTTTTT.